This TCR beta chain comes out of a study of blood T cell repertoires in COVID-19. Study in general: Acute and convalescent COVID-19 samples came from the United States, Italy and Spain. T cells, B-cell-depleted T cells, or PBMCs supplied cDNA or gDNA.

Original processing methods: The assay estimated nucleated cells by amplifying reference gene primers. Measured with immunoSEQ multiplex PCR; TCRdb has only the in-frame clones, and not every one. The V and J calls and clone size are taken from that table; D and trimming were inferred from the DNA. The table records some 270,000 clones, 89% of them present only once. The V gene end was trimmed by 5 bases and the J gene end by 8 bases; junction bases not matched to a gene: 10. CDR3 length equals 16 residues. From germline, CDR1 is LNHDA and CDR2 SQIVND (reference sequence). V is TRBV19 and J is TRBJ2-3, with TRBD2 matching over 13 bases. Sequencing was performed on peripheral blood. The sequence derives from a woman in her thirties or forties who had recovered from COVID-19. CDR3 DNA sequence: TGTGCCAGTAGTTCTCCGGGACTAGCGGGGAGGGGTACGCAGTATTTT. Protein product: CASSSPGLAGRGTQYF.